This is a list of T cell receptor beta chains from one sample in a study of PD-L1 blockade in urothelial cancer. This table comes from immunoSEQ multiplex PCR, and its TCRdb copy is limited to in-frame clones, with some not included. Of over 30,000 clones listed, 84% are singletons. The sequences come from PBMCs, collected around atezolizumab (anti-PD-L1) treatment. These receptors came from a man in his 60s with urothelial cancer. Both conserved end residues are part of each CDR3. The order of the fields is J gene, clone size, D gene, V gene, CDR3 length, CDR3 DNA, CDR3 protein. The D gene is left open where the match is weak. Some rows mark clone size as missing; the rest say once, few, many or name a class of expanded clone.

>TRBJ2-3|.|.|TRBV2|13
TGTGCCAGCAGGGAAAGTCCCCGGGGTACGCAGTATTTT
CASRESPRGTQYF
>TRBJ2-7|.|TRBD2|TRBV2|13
TGTGCCAGCAGTGTAGTAGCGGGTTACGAGCAGTACTTC
CASSVVAGYEQYF
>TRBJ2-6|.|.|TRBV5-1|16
TGCGCCAGCAGCTTGGGGGGGACACCTGGGGCCAACGTCCTGACTTTC
CASSLGGTPGANVLTF
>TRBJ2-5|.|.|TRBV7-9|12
TGTGCCAGCAGATCTAGGGGGGGGACCCAGTACTTC
CASRSRGGTQYF
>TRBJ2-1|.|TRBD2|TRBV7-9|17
TGTGCCAGCAGCAAACTAGCGGGAGCCGGGGACCGCAATGAGCAGTTCTTC
CASSKLAGAGDRNEQFF
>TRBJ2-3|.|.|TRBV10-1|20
TGCGCCAGCAGTGACCTCGATCGGCAGGGGCAAGAAATAAGCACAGATACGCAGTATTTT
CASSDLDRQGQEISTDTQYF
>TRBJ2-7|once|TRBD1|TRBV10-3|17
TGTGCCATCAGTGAGTCCCTCCTAATCAGGGGGCAACACGAGCAGTACTTC
CAISESLLIRGQHEQYF
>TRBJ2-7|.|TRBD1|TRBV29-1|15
TGCAGCGCTTATACGACCGGGACAGGGAAGCACGAGCAGTACTTC
CSAYTTGTGKHEQYF
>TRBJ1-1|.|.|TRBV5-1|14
TGCGCCAGCAGCTTGTTGGGGCTTAACACTGAAGCTTTCTTT
CASSLLGLNTEAFF
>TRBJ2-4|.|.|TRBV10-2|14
TGCGCCAGCAGTGATGATGTCAGCAAAAACATTCAGTACTTC
CASSDDVSKNIQYF
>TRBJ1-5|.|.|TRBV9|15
TGTGCCAGCAGCTCCGACGGGAGCGGCAATCAGCCCCAGCATTTT
CASSSDGSGNQPQHF
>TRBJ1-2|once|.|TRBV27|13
TGTGCCAGTTACAGGGTACCTGGCTATGGCTACACCTTC
CASYRVPGYGYTF
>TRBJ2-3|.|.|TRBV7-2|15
TGTGCCAGCAGCCGGGGGGCAGGGGGCTCAGATACGCAGTATTTT
CASSRGAGGSDTQYF
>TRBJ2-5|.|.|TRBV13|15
TGTGCCAGCAGCTTTAGCGCTCGCAAACAAGAGACCCAGTACTTC
CASSFSARKQETQYF
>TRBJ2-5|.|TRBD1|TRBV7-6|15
TGTGCCAGCACCCTAGGACAGGGAGGTTCGGAGACCCAGTACTTC
CASTLGQGGSETQYF
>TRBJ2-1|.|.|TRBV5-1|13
TGCGCCAGCAGCATCGACGGCGGCAATGAGCAGTTCTTC
CASSIDGGNEQFF
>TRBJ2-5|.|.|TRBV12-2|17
TGTGCAAGTCGCTTAAAGGGACTAGCGGGAGGTAGGGAGACCCAGTACTTC
CASRLKGLAGGRETQYF
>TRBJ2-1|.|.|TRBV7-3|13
TGTGCCAGCAGCTTAAACAGTTACAATGAGCAGTTCTTC
CASSLNSYNEQFF
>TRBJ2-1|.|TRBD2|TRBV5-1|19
TGCGCCAGCAGCTTGGCAAGTGGAGTAGTAGCGGGACCCGGCAATGAGCAGTTCTTC
CASSLASGVVAGPGNEQFF
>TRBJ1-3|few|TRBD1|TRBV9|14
TGTGCCAGCAGCTACAGGGGGCTGTCGGACACCATATATTTT
CASSYRGLSDTIYF
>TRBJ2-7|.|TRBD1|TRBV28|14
TGTGCCAGCAGTGGGACAGGCGGGCCAAGGGAGCAGTACTTC
CASSGTGGPREQYF
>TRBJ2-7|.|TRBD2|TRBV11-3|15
TGTGCCAGCAGCCCCTCCCGGGACTACTCCTACGAGCAGTACTTC
CASSPSRDYSYEQYF
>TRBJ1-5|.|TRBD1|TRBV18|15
TGTGCCAGCTCACCAAGACAGGGAAGTAAGGAGCCCCAGCATTTT
CASSPRQGSKEPQHF
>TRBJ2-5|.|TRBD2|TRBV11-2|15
TGTGCCAGCAGCCGCAACCCAGGGAGGGGTGAGACCCAGTACTTC
CASSRNPGRGETQYF
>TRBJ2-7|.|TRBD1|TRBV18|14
TGTGCCAGCTCACCATTGGGACAGGGGAACGAGCAGTACTTC
CASSPLGQGNEQYF
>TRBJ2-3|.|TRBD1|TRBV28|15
TGTGCCAGCAGTTTAGGGGGACAGGGCTCAGATACGCAGTATTTT
CASSLGGQGSDTQYF
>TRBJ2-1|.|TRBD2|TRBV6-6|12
TGTGCCAGCAGCCCCCTGGCGGGAGTCCCGTTCTTC
CASSPLAGVPFF
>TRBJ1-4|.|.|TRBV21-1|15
TGTGCCAGCAGCAAAAGGGGGGGGAAGGAAGAAAAACTGTTTTTT
CASSKRGGKEEKLFF
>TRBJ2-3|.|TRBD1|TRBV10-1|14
TGCGCCAGCAGGCCCGGGACAGGGGGAGATACGCAGTATTTT
CASRPGTGGDTQYF
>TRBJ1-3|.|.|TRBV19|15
TGTGCCAGTAGTACGAGGACAGCAAACAGAAACACCATATATTTT
CASSTRTANRNTIYF
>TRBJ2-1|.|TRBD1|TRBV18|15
TGTGCCAGCTCACCAGGACAGGGCTCCTACAATGAGCAGTTCTTC
CASSPGQGSYNEQFF
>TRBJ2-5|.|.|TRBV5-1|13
TGCGCCAGCAGCGTCCAGGGGCAAGAGACCCAGTACTTC
CASSVQGQETQYF
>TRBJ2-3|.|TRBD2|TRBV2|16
TGTGCCAGCAACCCGGGACTAGCATATAGCACAGATACGCAGTATTTT
CASNPGLAYSTDTQYF
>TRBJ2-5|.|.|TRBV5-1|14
TGCGCCAGCCGGAACCTGGGGGGTGGGGAGACCCAGTACTTC
CASRNLGGGETQYF
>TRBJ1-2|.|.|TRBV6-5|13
TGTGCCAGCAAGAGACAGGCTTTCTATGGCTACACCTTC
CASKRQAFYGYTF
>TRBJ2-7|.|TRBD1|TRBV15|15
TGTGCCACCAGCTGGTCGGGACAGAGATCCTACGAGCAGTACTTC
CATSWSGQRSYEQYF
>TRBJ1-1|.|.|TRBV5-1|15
TGCGCCAGCAGCTTGCTCGGGTCAGAAAACACTGAAGCTTTCTTT
CASSLLGSENTEAFF
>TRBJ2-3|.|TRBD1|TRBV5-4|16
TGTGCCAGCAGTTCCCGGGACAGGGCTAGCACAGATACGCAGTATTTT
CASSSRDRASTDTQYF
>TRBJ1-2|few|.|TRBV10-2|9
TGCGCCAGCAGGAGGGACTTCACCTTC
CASRRDFTF
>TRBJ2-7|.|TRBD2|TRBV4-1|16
TGCGCCAGCAGCCAGGAACTAGCGGGAGCCTACTACGAGCAGTACTTC
CASSQELAGAYYEQYF
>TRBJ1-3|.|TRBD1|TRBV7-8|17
TGTGCCAGCAGCTTTCGATTAACCGGGACAGGCGGAAACACCATATATTTT
CASSFRLTGTGGNTIYF
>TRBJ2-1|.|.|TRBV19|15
TGTGCCAGTAGCCCGGTCGGGAACTCCTACAATGAGCAGTTCTTC
CASSPVGNSYNEQFF
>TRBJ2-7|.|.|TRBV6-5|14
TGTGCCAGCAGGAAAAACAGGGAGATTGGCGAGCAGTACTTC
CASRKNREIGEQYF
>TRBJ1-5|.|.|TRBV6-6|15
TGTGCCAGCAGTTTTTTTCTTGGGCGAGAACAGCCCCAGCATTTT
CASSFFLGREQPQHF
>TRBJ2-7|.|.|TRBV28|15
TGTGCCAGCAGTTTTAGCGACTATAGCTCCTACGAGCAGTACTTC
CASSFSDYSSYEQYF
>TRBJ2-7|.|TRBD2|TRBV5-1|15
TGCGCCAGCAGCTTGGGGGGGAGGGCCAGTTACGAGCAGTACTTC
CASSLGGRASYEQYF
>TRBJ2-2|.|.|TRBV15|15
TGTGCCACCAGCCCGAGGCCCCGGCTAGGCGGGGAGCTGTTTTTT
CATSPRPRLGGELFF
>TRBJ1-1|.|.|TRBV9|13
TGTGCCAGCAGCGCCTCGGGGAACACTGAAGCTTTCTTT
CASSASGNTEAFF
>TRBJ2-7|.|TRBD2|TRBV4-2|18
TGTGCCAGCAGCCCAGGGGGACTAGCGGGAGACGAGGGGAACGAGCAGTACTTC
CASSPGGLAGDEGNEQYF
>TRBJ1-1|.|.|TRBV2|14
TGTGCCAGCATTTTAGACAATTGGAACACTGAAGCTTTCTTT
CASILDNWNTEAFF